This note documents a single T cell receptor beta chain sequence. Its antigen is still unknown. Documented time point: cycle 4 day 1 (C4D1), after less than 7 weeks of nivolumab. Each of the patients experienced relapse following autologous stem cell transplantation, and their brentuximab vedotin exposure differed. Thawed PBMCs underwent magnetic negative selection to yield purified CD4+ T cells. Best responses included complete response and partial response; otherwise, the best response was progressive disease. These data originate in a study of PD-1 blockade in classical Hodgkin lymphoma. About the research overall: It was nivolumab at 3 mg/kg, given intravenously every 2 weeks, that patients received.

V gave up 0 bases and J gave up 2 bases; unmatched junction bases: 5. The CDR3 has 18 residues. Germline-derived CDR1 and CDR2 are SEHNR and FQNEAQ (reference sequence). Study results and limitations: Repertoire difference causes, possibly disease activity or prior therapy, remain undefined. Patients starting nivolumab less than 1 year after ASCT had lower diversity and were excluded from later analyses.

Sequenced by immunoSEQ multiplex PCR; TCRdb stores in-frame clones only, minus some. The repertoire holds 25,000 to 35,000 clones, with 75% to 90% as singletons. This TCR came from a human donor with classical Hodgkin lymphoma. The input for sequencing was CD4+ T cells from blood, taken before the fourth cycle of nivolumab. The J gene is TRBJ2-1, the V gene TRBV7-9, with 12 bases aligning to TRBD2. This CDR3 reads CASSLAPSGRAAYNEQFF. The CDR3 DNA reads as TGTGCCAGCAGCTTAGCGCCTAGCGGGAGGGCCGCCTACAATGAGCAGTTCTTC. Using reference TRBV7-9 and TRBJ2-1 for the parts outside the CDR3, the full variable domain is DTGVSQNPRHKITKRGQNVTFRCDPISEHNRLYWYRQTLGQGPEFLTYFQNEAQLEKSRLLSDRFSAERPKGSFSTLEIQRTEQGDSAMYLCASSLAPSGRAAYNEQFFGPGTRLTVL.